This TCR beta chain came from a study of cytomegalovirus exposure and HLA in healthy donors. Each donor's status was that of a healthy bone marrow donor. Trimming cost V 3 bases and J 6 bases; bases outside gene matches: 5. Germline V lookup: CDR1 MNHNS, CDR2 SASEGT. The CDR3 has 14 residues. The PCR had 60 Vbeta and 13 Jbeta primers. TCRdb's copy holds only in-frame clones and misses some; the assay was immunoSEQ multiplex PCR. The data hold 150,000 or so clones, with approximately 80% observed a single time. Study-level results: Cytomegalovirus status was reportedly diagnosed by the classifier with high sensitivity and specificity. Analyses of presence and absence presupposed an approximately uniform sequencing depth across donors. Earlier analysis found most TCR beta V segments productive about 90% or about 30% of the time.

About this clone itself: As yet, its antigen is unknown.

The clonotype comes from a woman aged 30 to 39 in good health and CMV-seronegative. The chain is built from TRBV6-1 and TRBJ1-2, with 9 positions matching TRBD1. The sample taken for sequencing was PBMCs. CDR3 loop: CASSDEGQGHGYTF. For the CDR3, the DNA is TGTGCCAGCAGTGACGAGGGACAGGGACATGGCTACACCTTC.